Listed below are T cell receptor beta chains from one sample, sequenced in a study of T cell repertoires in aging, cancer and after chemotherapy. TCRdb called the multiplex PCR reads again in MiXCR, with one record for every CDR3 protein. The sample lists about 17,000 distinct CDR3 sequences, about 50% occurring once. The sample was blood. These receptors all come from a human donor in good health. Each CDR3 is given with its conserved first and last residue. The D gene is left open where the match is weak. The listing skips clone size in some rows; elsewhere it reads once, few, many or a size class.

D gene	clone size	V gene	J gene	CDR3 DNA	CDR3 protein
NA	large	TRBV19	TRBJ2-3	TGTGCCAGTAGTATAGGTACAGATACGCAGTATTTT	CASSIGTDTQYF
TRBD1	NA	TRBV6-1	TRBJ2-4	TGTGCCAGCAGTAAGGGACAGGGAGCCAAAAACATTCAGTACTTC	CASSKGQGAKNIQYF
TRBD1	NA	TRBV5-5	TRBJ1-5	TGCGCCAGCAGCTTGGGGGACAGGGCTGGTGGTCAGCCCCAGCATTTT	CASSLGDRAGGQPQHF
NA	few	TRBV29-1	TRBJ2-1	TGCAGCGTTGAAGAAGGTGCTCAGACGGAGCAGTTCTTC	CSVEEGAQTEQFF
NA	medium-sized	TRBV11-1	TRBJ2-6	TGTGCCAGCAGCCGCCTATGGGGCGCTGGGGCCAACGTCCTGACTTTC	CASSRLWGAGANVLTF
NA	NA	TRBV6-6	TRBJ1-5	TGTGCCACCCGACAGGCCTCTAGCAATCAGCCCCAGCATTTT	CATRQASSNQPQHF
TRBD1	few	TRBV6-5	TRBJ2-3	TGTGCCAGCAGCCGACAGGGGGGGCTTAGCACAGATACGCAGTATTTT	CASSRQGGLSTDTQYF
NA	few	TRBV5-5	TRBJ2-7	TGTGCCAGCAGCTTTAAAGGACAAGGAGACTACGAGCAGTACTTC	CASSFKGQGDYEQYF
NA	few	TRBV5-4	TRBJ2-1	TGTGCCAGCAGCTCCGCGGGACAGATCTACAATGAGCAGTTCTTC	CASSSAGQIYNEQFF
TRBD1	NA	TRBV30	TRBJ2-5	TGTGCCTGGAGTACCCGGACAGGGGGTGTGGAGACCCAGTACTTC	CAWSTRTGGVETQYF
NA	NA	TRBV18	TRBJ1-1	TGTGCCAGCTCACCACGGGATCCCACTGAAGCTTTCTTT	CASSPRDPTEAFF
TRBD2	NA	TRBV12-3/TRBV12-4	TRBJ2-1	TGTGCCAGCAGTTCCCTGATAGCGGGAGGCTACAATGAGCAGTTCTTC	CASSSLIAGGYNEQFF
NA	few	TRBV27	TRBJ1-1	TGTGCCAGCACTCGCAGCATGAACACTGAAGCTTTCTTT	CASTRSMNTEAFF
TRBD2	NA	TRBV12-3/TRBV12-4	TRBJ2-3	TGTGCCAGCAACAACAACGGCCCGCCTAGCGGGAGTTGCCCAGATACGCAGTATTTT	CASNNNGPPSGSCPDTQYF
TRBD1	NA	TRBV18	TRBJ1-2	TGTGCCAGCTCACTAGGGACAGGGGGTGAAGACTACACCTTC	CASSLGTGGEDYTF
NA	NA	TRBV6-1	TRBJ2-7	TGTGCCAGCAGTGATCAAAGTGGGGGGAGCGAGCAGTACTTC	CASSDQSGGSEQYF
TRBD1	few	TRBV6-2/TRBV6-3	TRBJ2-5	TGTGCCAGCAGCGCTACCGGACAGGGTCAACAAGAGACCCAGTACTTC	CASSATGQGQQETQYF
NA	NA	TRBV5-6	TRBJ2-2	TGTGCCAGCAGGGTGACAGTCACCGGGGAGCTGTTTTTT	CASRVTVTGELFF
TRBD2	NA	TRBV6-5	TRBJ2-1	TGTGCCAGCAGTTACGATCCAGCGGGAGTGGGTGAGCAGTTCTTC	CASSYDPAGVGEQFF
NA	NA	TRBV6-1	TRBJ2-3	TGTGCCAGCAGTGAACCTTTAGCGGCTAGCACAGATACGCAGTATTTT	CASSEPLAASTDTQYF
TRBD1	NA	TRBV6-5	TRBJ2-7	TGTGCCAGCAGTCCGGGGACAGGGGGTTTCTACGAGCAGTACTTC	CASSPGTGGFYEQYF
NA	few	TRBV6-5	TRBJ2-5	TGTGCCAGCAGTTACGGAAGTAAGGGGGAAAAAGAGACCCAGTACTTC	CASSYGSKGEKETQYF
NA	NA	TRBV12-3/TRBV12-4	TRBJ2-5	TGTGCCAGCAGTTTAGGTCGGGCCGCAGGAATCCAGTACTTC	CASSLGRAAGIQYF
NA	NA	TRBV19	TRBJ2-7	TGTGCCAGTAGTCACCCGGGACTTACCTACGAGCAGTACTTC	CASSHPGLTYEQYF
TRBD1	NA	TRBV29-1	TRBJ2-7	TGCAGCGCCGGACAGGGCTGGTACGAGCAGTACTTC	CSAGQGWYEQYF
TRBD2	NA	TRBV12-3/TRBV12-4	TRBJ2-7	TGTGCCAGCAGTTTAGGGCTAGCGGGAGAGTACGAGCAGTACTTC	CASSLGLAGEYEQYF
NA	NA	TRBV30	TRBJ2-5	TGTGCCTGGGGGGGCCTAAGTGGTGAGACCCAGTACTTC	CAWGGLSGETQYF